This note documents a single T cell receptor beta chain sequence. This CDR3 is built from 15 residues. Trimming removed 6 bases from V and 8 bases from J; junction bases left unmatched: 15. CDR1 and CDR2 from the germline V gene are MRHNA and SNTAGT. These data are taken from a study of blood T cell repertoires in COVID-19. Sequencing was performed with immunoSEQ multiplex PCR; in TCRdb, only in-frame clones are kept and a portion is missing. Of 150,000 to 200,000 clones in the sample, approximately 86% were seen once. V and J are TRBV6-4 and TRBJ1-2; the match to TRBD1 covers 7 bases. This clonotype was sampled from a woman aged 80 or over in a cohort sampled during active or convalescent COVID-19. The specimen sequenced was peripheral blood. The CDR3: CASSAFETGAGGYTF. For the CDR3, the DNA is TGTGCCAGCAGCGCCTTTGAAACAGGGGCTGGCGGCTACACCTTC.